Presented here are 14 T cell receptor beta chains from one specimen sequenced in a study of blood T cell repertoires in COVID-19. Clones were sequenced by immunoSEQ multiplex PCR, and TCRdb holds only the in-frame ones, with some missing. This table has hundreds of thousands of clones, more than 80% appearing once. Sequences were obtained from PBMCs or T cells enriched from blood (not recorded which). These receptors were obtained from a woman aged 18 to 35 who had recovered from COVID-19.

The rearrangement links TRBV19 to TRBJ1-2; 9 nucleotides line up with TRBD1. This CDR3 region has 14 residues. V shed 5 bases, J shed 8 bases, and the junction held 9 bases outside the gene matches. From germline, CDR1 is LNHDA and CDR2 SQIVND (reference sequence). The CDR3 bases are TGTGCCAGTAGTCACACAGGGGGCGCGGGAGGCTACACCTTC. This codes for CASSHTGGAGGYTF.

A single count supports this clone. V is TRBV10-2 and J is TRBJ2-3; 9 bases are shared with TRBD1. With 2 bases clipped from V and 4 bases from J, the junction kept 1 base outside the gene matches. The CDR3 is made up of 14 amino acids. Germline V gene data show CDR1 as WSHSY and CDR2 as SAAADI. Written as DNA, the CDR3 is TGCGCCAGCAGTGAGACAGGGGGCGCAGATACGCAGTATTTT. It translates to CASSETGGADTQYF.

The chain couples TRBV5-1 to TRBJ2-1; 9 nucleotides align to TRBD2. CDR1 is SGHRS and CDR2 is YFSETQ in the germline V gene. Germline trimming cut 3 bases from V and 8 bases from J; bases unmatched to any gene: 6. The CDR3 has 14 amino acids. The DNA of the CDR3 is TGCGCCAGCAGCTGGGGACTAGCCGAGGATGAGCAGTTCTTC. Encoded protein: CASSWGLAEDEQFF.

The genes are TRBV30 and TRBJ2-1; TRBD2 aligns across 7 bases. The V segment lost 0 bases and the J segment 8 bases; nucleotides outside the gene matches: 4. The length of the CDR3 is 13 residues. Germline V CDR1 and CDR2: GTSNPN, SVGIG (reference sequence). CDR3 sequence: CAWSVGRGDEQFF. CDR3 bases: TGTGCCTGGAGTGTGGGGAGGGGAGATGAGCAGTTCTTC. Full variable domain (remainder filled in from reference TRBV30 and TRBJ2-1): SQTIHQWPATLVQPVGSPLSLECTVEGTSNPNLYWYRQAAGRGLQLLFYSVGIGQISSEVPQNLSASRPQDRQFILSSKKLLLSDSGFYLCAWSVGRGDEQFFGPGTRLTVL.

The chain employs TRBV10-3 and TRBJ1-6; TRBD1 aligns across 10 bases. CDR3 length: 18 amino acids. Germline-derived CDR1 and CDR2 are ENHRY and SYGVKD. V gave up 6 bases and J gave up 6 bases; unmatched junction bases: 14. The CDR3 DNA reads as TGTGCCATCAGGAGGTTCGCGGGGACAGGGGAACCTAATTCACCCCTCCACTTT. Amino acid sequence: CAIRRFAGTGEPNSPLHF.

The chain uses TRBV5-1 and TRBJ1-6; 7 positions match TRBD1. CDR1 and CDR2 (germline): SGHRS, YFSETQ. The CDR3 consists of 15 residues. Losses at the gene ends were 2 bases for V and 7 bases for J; bases not matched to a gene: 6. In nucleotides, the CDR3 is TGCGCCAGCAGCTTTGAGAGGACAGGCAATTCACCCCTCCACTTT. Translated: CASSFERTGNSPLHF.

This clone was counted a single time. This chain joins TRBV25-1 and TRBJ1-6; D is uncertain. This CDR3 comprises 15 residues. Germline assignment: CDR1 MGHDK and CDR2 SYGVNS. The germline V and J ends were trimmed by 7 bases and 0 bases, with 10 bases remaining between them. The CDR3 reads CASKSGSSYNSPLHF. The CDR3, as DNA: TGTGCCAGCAAATCGGGGAGCTCCTATAATTCACCCCTCCACTTT. Combining the CDR3 with reference TRBV25-1 and TRBJ1-6 gives the whole variable domain EADIYQTPRYLVIGTGKKITLECSQTMGHDKMYWYQQDPGMELHLIHYSYGVNSTEKGDLSSESTVSRIRTEHFPLTLESARPSHTSQYLCASKSGSSYNSPLHFGNGTRLTVT.

The chain couples TRBV7-9 to TRBJ1-1; 7 bases fit TRBD1. There are 14 residues in the CDR3. Germline V lookup: CDR1 SEHNR, CDR2 FQNEAQ (reference sequence). V lost 3 bases, J lost 9 bases, and 10 bases stayed unmatched. This chain's CDR3 is CASSLAPGDSKAFF. The CDR3 DNA sequence: TGTGCCAGCAGCTTGGCCCCCGGGGACAGCAAAGCTTTCTTT.

This sequence joins TRBV19 and TRBJ1-5; D gene unclear. CDR3 length: 14 residues. Germline CDR1 LNHDA, CDR2 SQIVND (reference sequence). V lost 2 bases to trimming and J lost 4 bases, with 9 bases between them. CDR3 region: CASSIIGWNQPQHF. For the CDR3, the DNA is TGTGCCAGTAGTATAATCGGTTGGAATCAGCCCCAGCATTTT.

The V gene is TRBV7-9, the J gene TRBJ1-4; 11 bases align to TRBD1. Germline V gives CDR1 SEHNR, CDR2 FQNEAQ (reference sequence). V was pared by 5 bases and J by 14 bases, with 7 bases of the junction left unmatched. The CDR3 totals 13 residues. The CDR3 loop reads CASSPGQGALLFF. The CDR3 DNA follows: TGTGCCAGCAGCCCTGGACAGGGGGCCCTTCTGTTTTTT.

V is TRBV9 and J is TRBJ2-2; D is perhaps TRBD2 (6 bases). The CDR3 length is 16 residues. V was pared by 0 bases and J by 4 bases, with 13 bases between. CDR1 SGDLS and CDR2 YYNGEE come from the germline V gene. The CDR3 loop is CASSVEGGAATGELFF. The CDR3 nucleotides are TGTGCCAGCAGCGTAGAAGGCGGGGCGGCCACCGGGGAGCTGTTTTTT.

This clone appeared once. For the CDR3, the DNA is TGTGCCAGTAGTATCCTAGCGGGGGGGATCAATGAGCAGTTCTTC. It codes for CASSILAGGINEQFF. The chain links TRBV19 to TRBJ2-1, with 12 nucleotides matching TRBD2. Unmatched junction bases numbered 3, after V lost 3 bases and J lost 6 bases. This CDR3 has 15 amino acids. Germline loops: CDR1 LNHDA, CDR2 SQIVND (reference sequence).

The CDR3 sequence is CASSLRRQGMYTEAFF. Here the CDR3 DNA reads TGTGCCAGCAGCTTGCGACGTCAGGGAATGTATACTGAAGCTTTCTTT. J is TRBJ1-1 and V is TRBV5-6; perhaps TRBD1 as D (5 bases). Trimming pared 1 base from V and 5 bases from J, leaving 18 bases between. CDR3 length equals 16 residues. The germline V gene encodes CDR1 SGHDT and CDR2 YYEEEE.

The V and J genes are TRBV28 and TRBJ2-5, with TRBD2 matching over 13 bases. The junction had 6 bases not matched to a gene; V was cut back by 8 bases and J by 3 bases. CDR3 length: 15 amino acids. The germline V gene has CDR1 MDHEN and CDR2 SYDVKM. DNA of the CDR3: TGTGCCAGCGGACTAGCGGGGGATCCAAAAGAGACCCAGTACTTC. Translation: CASGLAGDPKETQYF. Complete variable domain (other parts from reference TRBV28 and TRBJ2-5): DVKVTQSSRYLVKRTGEKVFLECVQDMDHENMFWYRQDPGLGLRLIYFSYDVKMKEKGDIPEGYSVSREKKERFSLILESASTNQTSMYLCASGLAGDPKETQYFGPGTRLLVL.